This record looks at one T cell receptor (beta chain) sequence and its context. Which antigen it targets is not known. Base qualities are not provided; no much larger clone lies one nucleotide away. Between the V and J ends, shortened by 3 bases and 0 bases respectively, the junction contains 6 bases. CDR1 KGHDR and CDR2 SFDVKD were looked up in the germline V gene. The CDR3 runs 14 residues from the cysteine to the phenylalanine. Only CDR3 DNA is held: 42 bases, read in frame from base 1. The sample originates from a study of control samples from healthy donors and cancer patients (dated by TCRdb to 2019 to 2021). The receptor library was made with the immunoSEQ multiplex PCR assay. Not all clones reach the TCRdb copy of this immuneACCESS table, which keeps in-frame sequences only. Checked studies attribute under half of the gap to unresolved V genes and leave the rest unexplained. This sample lists 85,000 to 90,000 clones; 86% were detected once. The ten largest clones add up to more than 20% of the sample.

The V gene is TRBV24-1 and the J gene is TRBJ2-3; there is no confident call for the D gene. Material for sequencing was blood. The sequence derives from a young man in good health. The CDR3 sequence is CATSDARSTDTQYF. Read as DNA, the sequence is TGTGCCACCAGTGATGCCAGGAGCACAGATACGCAGTATTTT.